The clone carrying this TCR beta chain occurred a few times. Its antigen is unidentified. The data originate from a study of early T cells in non-severe SARS-CoV-2 infection. The CDR3 length is 17 residues. CDR1 and CDR2 (germline): SGHAT, FQNNGV. V trimming: 6 bases; J trimming: 5 bases; junction bases outside the gene matches: 11. Study-level points and caveats: Lookups in VDJdb leaned toward anti-spike CD8 responses and missed private and CD4 specificities.

MiXCR, run by TCRdb on the 5' RACE reads, gives a single entry per CDR3 protein. The sample lists about 99,000 distinct CDR3 sequences, approximately 16% occurring once. This chain connects TRBV11-2 to TRBJ2-2; 11 bases line up with TRBD2. Sequencing input: whole blood. This receptor was obtained from an adult who was a healthcare worker with PCR-confirmed SARS-CoV-2 infection or an uninfected control (not recorded which). CDR3 DNA sequence: TGTGCCAGCAGTCATACTCTAGCGGGAGGTTTAACCGGGGAGCTGTTTTTT. It specifies CASSHTLAGGLTGELFF.